The 18 T cell receptor beta chains below were found in one sample sequenced in a study of blood T cell repertoires in COVID-19. Only in-frame clones appear in the TCRdb table, and some are missing; sequencing was by immunoSEQ multiplex PCR. This sample has about 190,000 clones, with about 88% found just once. Input material: peripheral blood. These receptors were collected from a woman aged 40 to 50 who had recovered from COVID-19.

The genes are TRBV7-2 and TRBJ1-1; the match to TRBD1 covers 10 bases. CDR1 is SGHTA and CDR2 is FQGNSA in the germline V gene. With V trimmed by 7 bases and J by 1 base, 9 bases remained unmatched. The CDR3 has 16 amino acids. The CDR3 DNA reads as TGTGCCAGCAAGGGACAGGGGACTACCCCGAACACTGAAGCTTTCTTT. Amino acids: CASKGQGTTPNTEAFF.

The gene calls are TRBV3-1 (or the pseudogene TRBV3-2) and TRBJ1-6; D ambiguous. This CDR3 has 15 amino acids. V was pared by 4 bases and J by 7 bases, with 14 bases between. CDR1 and CDR2 (germline): LGHDT, YNNKEL (reference sequence). CDR3 sequence (DNA): TGTGCCAGCAGCCCGGCAAACGCGGGGAATTCACCCCTCCACTTT. Encoded protein: CASSPANAGNSPLHF.

This chain uses TRBV27 with TRBJ2-3; 11 bases match TRBD1. The CDR3 covers 15 residues. Germline lookup yields CDR1 MNHEY and CDR2 SMNVEV (reference sequence). V lost 8 bases, J lost 7 bases, and 11 bases stayed unmatched. CDR3 in amino acids: CASGPGTGGQNTQYF. CDR3 coding DNA: TGTGCCAGCGGACCCGGGACAGGGGGTCAAAATACGCAGTATTTT.

The chain joins TRBV3-1 (or the pseudogene TRBV3-2) to TRBJ2-7; D unresolved. Trimming took off 4 bases at V and 4 bases at J, with 8 bases between the two ends. Germline-derived CDR1 and CDR2 are LGHDT and YNNKEL (reference sequence). This CDR3 has 12 residues. This CDR3 is CASSRGEYEQYF. The CDR3 nucleotides read TGTGCCAGCAGCCGCGGAGAGTACGAGCAGTACTTC.

DNA for the CDR3: TGTGCCAGCAGCCACGACCCACCGACTAGCGGGCGCACCTACGAGCAGTACTTC. It codes for CASSHDPPTSGRTYEQYF. The V gene is TRBV7-2, the J gene TRBJ2-7, with 10 bases that match TRBD2. The CDR3 is made up of 18 amino acids. V gave up 5 bases and J gave up 2 bases; unmatched junction bases: 15. The germline V gene encodes CDR1 SGHTA and CDR2 FQGNSA.

This chain links TRBV30 with TRBJ2-3; D is perhaps TRBD2 (6 bases). V lost 6 bases and J 1 base, leaving 20 bases between the germline ends. The CDR3 covers 16 residues. Germline lookup yields CDR1 GTSNPN and CDR2 SVGIG (reference sequence). CDR3 region: CACSLPGLTRTDTQYF. DNA for the CDR3: TGTGCCTGCTCCCTACCGGGACTCACTCGCACAGATACGCAGTATTTT.

This CDR3 is CASSLSGDRISYGYTF. The CDR3 region has the DNA TGTGCCAGCAGTTTATCAGGGGACAGGATTTCATATGGCTACACCTTC. The genes are TRBV27 and TRBJ1-2, with 8 bases that match TRBD1. From germline, CDR1 is MNHEY and CDR2 SMNVEV (reference sequence). The CDR3 spans 16 residues. The V gene end was trimmed by 0 bases and the J gene end by 5 bases; junction bases not matched to a gene: 8.

The chain's CDR3 is CASSREDISYTEAFF. The CDR3, as DNA: TGCGCCAGCAGCAGGGAGGATATTAGTTACACTGAAGCTTTCTTT. This rearrangement joins TRBV5-1 to TRBJ1-1; D not resolved. Germline CDR1 reads SGHRS; CDR2 reads YFSETQ. V lost 4 bases, J lost 3 bases, and 16 bases lay in between. This CDR3 spans 15 amino acids.

The chain carries TRBV6-5 and TRBJ1-5; 11 nucleotides align to TRBD1. The CDR3 spans 15 residues. CDR1 and CDR2 from the germline V gene are MNHEY and SVGAGI. V shed 6 bases and J 7 bases; nucleotides not matched to a gene: 8. The CDR3 coding sequence is TGTGCCAGCAGCGGAGGACAGGGGGCAAAACAGCCCCAGCATTTT. It yields the protein CASSGGQGAKQPQHF.

V is TRBV15 and J is TRBJ1-1; D is unclear. This CDR3 has 17 residues. V lost 0 bases and J 1 base, leaving 15 bases between the germline ends. Per germline, CDR1 LNHNV and CDR2 YYDKDF (reference sequence). The CDR3 loop is CATSRDQPPGENTEAFF. Written as DNA, the CDR3 is TGTGCCACCAGCAGAGATCAGCCACCGGGAGAGAACACTGAAGCTTTCTTT.

The chain carries TRBV6-2 or TRBV6-3 and TRBJ2-3; 9 bases align to TRBD2. V lost 2 bases to trimming and J lost 0 bases; unmatched junction nucleotides: 9. Germline assignment: CDR1 MNHEY and CDR2 SVGEGT. This CDR3 spans 18 amino acids. The CDR3, as DNA: TGTGCCAGCAGTTACGTGTACCAGACTAGCGGTAGCACAGATACGCAGTATTTT. Protein: CASSYVYQTSGSTDTQYF.

The V and J genes are TRBV28 and TRBJ2-1; D is uncertain. Germline CDR1 reads MDHEN; CDR2 reads SYDVKM. The CDR3 runs to 14 residues. V gave up 6 bases and J gave up 3 bases, with 12 bases separating them. The CDR3 coding sequence is TGTGCCAGCAGCCCACCCACAAACTACAATGAGCAGTTCTTC. This encodes CASSPPTNYNEQFF.

The gene calls are TRBV19 and TRBJ2-1, with D maybe TRBD1 (5 bases). This CDR3 spans 15 amino acids. Germline lookup yields CDR1 LNHDA and CDR2 SQIVND (reference sequence). Between the trimmed V and J ends, which lost 1 base and 1 base, there was a span of 8 bases. The CDR3 loop is CASSIAQGSYNEQFF. In DNA form, the CDR3 reads TGTGCCAGTAGTATAGCGCAGGGATCCTACAATGAGCAGTTCTTC.

The rearrangement joins TRBV4-1 to TRBJ2-2; 7 bases are shared with TRBD1. The J segment lost 3 bases and the V segment lost 4 bases, leaving 14 bases of the junction unmatched. This CDR3 contains 18 residues. Germline V gene sequence: CDR1 MGHRA, CDR2 YSYEKL. The CDR3 is CASSRGQAGPRDTGELFF. The DNA of the CDR3 is TGCGCCAGCAGCCGAGGACAGGCCGGGCCGCGCGACACCGGGGAGCTGTTTTTT.

The chain employs TRBV18 and TRBJ1-5; weak D call: TRBD1 (6 bases). Trimming pared 5 bases from V and 7 bases from J, leaving 12 bases between. The germline V gene encodes CDR1 KGHSH and CDR2 LQKENI. CDR3 size: 13 residues. This CDR3 is CASSSNREQPQHF. CDR3 coding DNA: TGTGCCAGCTCATCGAACAGGGAACAGCCCCAGCATTTT.

The chain employs TRBV6-4 and TRBJ2-2; 9 bases align to TRBD1. V shed 5 bases and J 4 bases; nucleotides not matched to a gene: 8. CDR3 length: 16 amino acids. CDR1 and CDR2 (germline): MRHNA, SNTAGT. CDR3 DNA: TGTGCCAGCAGTCCCCGGGGACAGGGCTCCACCGGGGAGCTGTTTTTT. Encoded protein: CASSPRGQGSTGELFF.

V is TRBV9 and J is TRBJ2-1; 10 nucleotides align to TRBD2. Germline CDR1 reads SGDLS; CDR2 reads YYNGEE. CDR3 size: 14 residues. V trimming: 4 bases; J trimming: 8 bases; junction bases outside the gene matches: 6. Written as DNA, the CDR3 is TGTGCCAGCAGCATTCGGGGGACTAGCGATGAGCAGTTCTTC. It codes for CASSIRGTSDEQFF.

The chain links TRBV6-5 to TRBJ1-2; 8 nucleotides match TRBD1. This CDR3 has 15 residues. Per germline, CDR1 MNHEY and CDR2 SVGAGI. Losses at the gene ends were 7 bases for V and 0 bases for J; bases not matched to a gene: 7. The CDR3 is CASMALQGANYGYTF. CDR3 nucleotides: TGTGCCAGCATGGCTCTACAGGGGGCTAACTATGGCTACACCTTC.